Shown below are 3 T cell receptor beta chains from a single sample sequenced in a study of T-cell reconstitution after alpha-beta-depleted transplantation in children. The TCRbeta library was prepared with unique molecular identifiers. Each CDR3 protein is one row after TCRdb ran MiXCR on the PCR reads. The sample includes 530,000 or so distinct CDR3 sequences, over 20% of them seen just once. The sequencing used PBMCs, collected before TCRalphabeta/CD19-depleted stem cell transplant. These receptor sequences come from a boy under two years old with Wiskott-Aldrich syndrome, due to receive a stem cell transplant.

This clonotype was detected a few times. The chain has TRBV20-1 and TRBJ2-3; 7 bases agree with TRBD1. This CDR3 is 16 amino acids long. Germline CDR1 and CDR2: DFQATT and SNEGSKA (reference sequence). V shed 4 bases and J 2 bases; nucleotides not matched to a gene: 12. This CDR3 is CSATGSGTDFTDTQYF. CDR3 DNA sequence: TGCAGTGCTACCGGGTCCGGGACAGACTTCACAGATACGCAGTATTTT.

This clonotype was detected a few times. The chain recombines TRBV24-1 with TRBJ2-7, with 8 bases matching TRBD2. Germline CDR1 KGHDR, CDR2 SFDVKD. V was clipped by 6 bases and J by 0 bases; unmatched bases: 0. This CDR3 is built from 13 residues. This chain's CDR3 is CATSSGGSYEQYF. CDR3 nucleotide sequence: TGTGCCACCAGTAGCGGGGGCTCCTACGAGCAGTACTTC.

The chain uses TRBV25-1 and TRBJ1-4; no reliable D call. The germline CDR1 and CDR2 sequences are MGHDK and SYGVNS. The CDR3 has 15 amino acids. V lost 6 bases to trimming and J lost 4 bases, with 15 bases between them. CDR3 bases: TGTGCCAGCAGCGGATCGGTGACGTATAATGAAAAACTGTTTTTT. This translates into CASSGSVTYNEKLFF.